The sequence of this TCR beta chain was determined in a study of siplizumab effects on memory and regulatory T cells. The study's findings and limits: For siplizumab cultures, the suppressive function of their proliferating Tregs was not confirmed. An assignable phenotype, naive or memory, was missing from roughly 83-96% of proliferating CD4+ or CD8+ clones.

A remark on this clone: The target antigen is unknown.

This CDR3 has 16 residues. Trimming pared 1 base from V and 3 bases from J, leaving 13 bases between. The germline CDR1 and CDR2 sequences are SGHNT and YYREEE (reference sequence). TCRdb's table, derived via immunoSEQ multiplex PCR, lists solely in-frame clones and lacks some. This sample has around 100,000 clones, with roughly 93% found just once. The material sequenced was non-Treg CD4+ T cells sorted from blood. V and J are TRBV5-4 and TRBJ2-2, with D tentatively TRBD2 (5 bases). This sequence was found in a human donor in good health. CDR3 sequence: CASSLLLRVDTGELFF. The DNA for the CDR3 is TGTGCCAGCAGCTTGCTATTGAGGGTCGACACCGGGGAGCTGTTTTTT.